Listed below are T cell receptor beta chains from one sample, sequenced in a study of blood T cells in healthy people across ages. In TCRdb, the 5' RACE reads were re-called with MiXCR into one record per CDR3 protein. The table records 600,000 or so distinct CDR3 sequences, approximately 30% of them present only once. Sequenced sample: blood. These receptor sequences come from a woman over 75 in good health. Each CDR3 is given with its conserved first and last residue. A D gene is named only where the DNA matches it firmly. Clone sizes are given selectively: once, few, many, or a class where the clone is expanded.

size	D	V	J	CDR3	DNA
many	-	TRBV2	TRBJ2-4	CASKTDLAKNIQYF	TGTGCCAGTAAGACAGACTTAGCCAAAAACATTCAGTACTTC
-	TRBD1	TRBV2	TRBJ2-1	CASSSDRGKGFF	TGTGCCAGCAGCTCCGACAGGGGGAAGGGTTTCTTC
-	-	TRBV5-1	TRBJ2-1	CAGSPGLTEQNEQFF	TGCGCCGGCAGCCCGGGACTCACCGAGCAGAACGAACAGTTCTTC
few	TRBD1	TRBV6-2/TRBV6-3	TRBJ1-4	CASMKDRGNEKLFF	TGTGCCAGCATGAAGGACAGGGGAAATGAAAAACTGTTTTTT
-	-	TRBV20-1	TRBJ2-5	CSASRDARRETQYF	TGCAGTGCTAGTAGGGACGCGCGCCGAGAGACCCAGTACTTC
many	-	TRBV4-3	TRBJ2-2	CASSQGRRTGELFF	TGCGCCAGCAGCCAAGGCCGAAGAACCGGGGAGCTGTTTTTT
many	TRBD1	TRBV7-9	TRBJ2-6	CASSPGTGSGANVLTF	TGTGCCAGCAGCCCTGGGACAGGCTCTGGGGCCAACGTCCTGACTTTC
many	-	TRBV20-1	TRBJ2-7	CSALDGVSYEQYF	TGCAGTGCCCTGGACGGGGTCTCCTACGAGCAGTACTTC
-	TRBD2	TRBV27	TRBJ2-1	CASSSSTSGTYNEQFF	TGTGCCAGCAGTTCCTCGACTAGCGGGACTTACAATGAGCAGTTCTTC
-	-	TRBV5-1	TRBJ2-6	CASSLDRTSAGTNVRTF	TGCGCCAGCAGCTTGGACAGGACGTCTGCTGGGACCAACGTCCGGACTTTC